These 32 T cell receptor beta chains were all obtained from the same sample, sequenced in a study of naive and memory T cell subsets. The beta constant-region primer was an equimolar mix of two oligonucleotides covering TRBC1 and TRBC2. The ligated cDNA underwent four PCR rounds using SP2 and nested alpha and beta constant-region primers. Via MiXCR, TCRdb re-called the UMI-ligation and nested PCR reads, giving one row per CDR3 protein. In the table there are 95,000 to 150,000 distinct CDR3 sequences, about 36% of which are singletons. Material for sequencing was central memory CD4+ T cells from blood. These receptor sequences come from a human donor in good health.

The J gene is TRBJ2-5, the V gene TRBV29-1; 12 bases agree with TRBD2. V lost 6 bases and J lost 4; bases outside the gene matches: 9. This CDR3 has 15 residues. Looked up from germline, CDR1 is SQVTM and CDR2 is ANQGSEA. The CDR3 nucleotides read TGCAGCGTCTCGACTAGCGGGAGTCCCCGAGAGACCCAGTACTTC. It specifies CSVSTSGSPRETQYF.

V is TRBV20-1 and J is TRBJ1-5; 8 bases align to TRBD1. The CDR3 spans 14 residues. Unmatched junction bases numbered 3, after V lost 3 bases and J lost 2 bases. Germline CDR1 and CDR2: DFQATT and SNEGSKA (reference sequence). This chain's CDR3 is CSASTGGGNQPQHF. The DNA for the CDR3 is TGCAGTGCTAGCACAGGGGGTGGCAATCAGCCCCAGCATTTT.

This clonotype has just a few counts. The genes are TRBV6-2 or TRBV6-3 and TRBJ1-5; D remains ambiguous. This CDR3 has 15 residues. V was clipped by 2 bases and J by 4 bases, with 12 bases between them. Germline CDR1 MNHEY, CDR2 SVGEGT. The CDR3 sequence: CASSYGSGKNQPQHF. The CDR3 nucleotides are TGTGCCAGCAGTTACGGTTCCGGGAAGAATCAGCCCCAGCATTTT.

V and J are TRBV7-2 and TRBJ2-1; D ambiguous. The CDR3 loop spans 10 amino acids. The germline V gene encodes CDR1 SGHTA and CDR2 FQGNSA. Trimming cost V 6 bases and J 7 bases, with 4 bases left between them. Here the CDR3 reads CASSINEQFF. CDR3 DNA sequence: TGTGCCAGCAGTATAAATGAGCAGTTCTTC.

This clonotype was seen a handful of times. The chain has TRBV6-5 and TRBJ2-7; D remains unclear. Looked up from germline, CDR1 is MNHEY and CDR2 is SVGAGI. CDR3 length: 11 residues. V lost 1 base and J lost 6, with 4 bases in between. CDR3 DNA sequence: TGTGCCAGCAGTTACTTGGGCGAGCAGTACTTC. Protein product: CASSYLGEQYF.

V usage is TRBV29-1 and J usage is TRBJ2-1, with 8 bases fitting TRBD2. Trimming at V came to 6 bases and at J to 9 bases, leaving 7 bases not matched to a gene. Germline lookup yields CDR1 SQVTM and CDR2 ANQGSEA. The CDR3 runs 12 residues. The CDR3 bases are TGCAGCGTAAGGAGCGGGAGAGGTGAGCAGTTCTTC. This gives the protein CSVRSGRGEQFF.

This rearrangement joins TRBV28 to TRBJ2-7; 14 bases are a match to TRBD2. The V gene end was trimmed by 3 bases and the J gene end by 2 bases; junction bases not matched to a gene: 9. This CDR3 spans 18 amino acids. CDR1 and CDR2 from the germline V gene are MDHEN and SYDVKM. This CDR3 reads CASSFPGTSGGGAYEQYF. In DNA form, the CDR3 reads TGTGCCAGCAGTTTCCCCGGGACTAGCGGGGGCGGGGCCTACGAGCAGTACTTC.

This clonotype was picked up many times. V is TRBV27 and J is TRBJ1-2; D gene unclear. Trimming pared 3 bases from V and 5 bases from J, leaving 10 bases between. The CDR3 sequence is 13 residues long. Germline V gene lookup returns CDR1 MNHEY and CDR2 SMNVEV (reference sequence). CDR3 bases: TGTGCCAGCAGTTTCTCACAGCATTATGGCTACACCTTC. This codes for CASSFSQHYGYTF.

This chain links TRBV7-8 with TRBJ2-5; no firm D call. CDR3 length: 15 amino acids. In germline, CDR1 is SGHVS, CDR2 FQNEAQ. V was shortened by 2 bases and J by 2 bases, with 12 bases between the two germline ends. The CDR3 is CASSLLSIPQETQYF. The CDR3 DNA sequence: TGTGCCAGCAGCTTACTATCCATACCTCAAGAGACCCAGTACTTC.

The chain uses TRBV6-2 or TRBV6-3 and TRBJ2-1, with TRBD2 as a possible D gene (6 bases). The CDR3 is 15 residues long. V dropped 5 bases and J dropped 8 bases, with 19 bases sitting between them. Germline V CDR1 and CDR2: MNHEY, SVGEGT. The CDR3: CASSNPEGNWDEQFF. In DNA, the CDR3 is TGTGCCAGCAGTAATCCGGAGGGCAATTGGGATGAGCAGTTCTTC.

The genes are TRBV7-2 and TRBJ1-2; TRBD1 agrees at 8 bases. J was trimmed by 2 bases and V by 4 bases; bases with no gene match: 12. The germline V gene encodes CDR1 SGHTA and CDR2 FQGNSA. CDR3 length equals 17 residues. The CDR3 DNA follows: TGTGCCAGCAGCTCCCGACCCGGGACAGGCAGGAACTATGGCTACACCTTC. This translates into CASSSRPGTGRNYGYTF.

The gene calls are TRBV7-2 and TRBJ2-7, with 14 bases identical to TRBD2. With V trimmed by 5 bases and J by 12 bases, 15 bases remained unmatched. The CDR3 has 16 residues. Germline loops: CDR1 SGHTA, CDR2 FQGNSA. For the CDR3, the DNA is TGTGCCAGCAGCCTGATAGCGGGACTAGCGGGAGAAACGGGGTACTTC. Its protein product is CASSLIAGLAGETGYF. The whole variable domain, remainder taken from reference TRBV7-2 and TRBJ2-7, is GAGVSQSPSNKVTEKGKDVELRCDPISGHTALYWYRQSLGQGLEFLIYFQGNSAPDKSGLPSDRFSAERTGGSVSTLTIQRTQQEDSAVYLCASSLIAGLAGETGYFGPGTRLTVT.

This clonotype was seen only once. The V and J genes are TRBV7-9 and TRBJ2-1; D is unresolved. The V end was cut by 4 bases, the J end by 3 bases, with 7 bases between. Germline V gives CDR1 SEHNR, CDR2 FQNEAQ (reference sequence). CDR3 length: 13 residues. In DNA, the CDR3 is TGTGCCAGCAGCTACTCAGGCTACAATGAGCAGTTCTTC. Protein product: CASSYSGYNEQFF.

The V gene is TRBV28, the J gene TRBJ1-2; a possible D gene is TRBD1 (5 bases). The germline V gene encodes CDR1 MDHEN and CDR2 SYDVKM. V lost 4 bases and J lost 3, with 15 bases in between. CDR3 length: 15 amino acids. Here the CDR3 reads CASSSPGPPHYGYTF. DNA for the CDR3: TGTGCCAGCAGTTCACCGGGACCCCCTCACTATGGCTACACCTTC.

The chain employs TRBV28 and TRBJ2-4, with 11 bases that match TRBD2. CDR1 is MDHEN, CDR2 SYDVKM, per germline. With V trimmed by 3 bases and J by 1 base, 17 bases remained unmatched. The CDR3 sequence is 21 residues long. The CDR3 is CASSFLAGLAEARVAKNIQYF. CDR3 DNA: TGTGCCAGCAGTTTTTTGGCGGGACTAGCGGAGGCAAGAGTCGCCAAAAACATTCAGTACTTC.

This rearrangement joins TRBV12-3 or TRBV12-4 to TRBJ2-7; tentatively, D is TRBD1 or TRBD2 (5 bases each). The ends were cut back, 3 bases at V and 4 bases at J, with 16 bases in the middle. The CDR3 runs to 15 residues. Written as DNA, the CDR3 is TGTGCCAGCAGTTTCTCTGTGGGACCCCTGTACGAGCAGTACTTC. Protein product: CASSFSVGPLYEQYF.

This clonotype was observed a handful of times. The CDR3 sequence: CSATPAGTGKDEAFF. The CDR3 DNA is TGCAGTGCTACCCCAGCCGGGACGGGAAAAGATGAAGCTTTCTTT. V is TRBV20-1 and J is TRBJ1-1, with D maybe TRBD1 (5 bases). This CDR3 has 15 amino acids. V shed 4 bases and J shed 7 bases, with 22 bases lying between them. CDR1 is DFQATT, CDR2 SNEGSKA, per germline (reference sequence).

V is TRBV3-1 and J is TRBJ2-1; 11 bases fit TRBD1. Germline lookup yields CDR1 LGHDT and CDR2 YNNKEL (reference sequence). The ends lost 6 bases at V and 7 bases at J; junction bases unmatched: 5. CDR3 length equals 14 residues. This chain's CDR3 is CASSTGTGGNEQFF. The CDR3 bases are TGTGCCAGCAGTACCGGGACAGGGGGAAATGAGCAGTTCTTC.

The genes are TRBV20-1 and TRBJ2-6; TRBD1 matches at 9 bases. The CDR3 consists of 17 residues. Germline CDR1 is DFQATT and CDR2 is SNEGSKA (reference sequence). V trimming: 4 bases; J trimming: 2 bases; junction bases outside the gene matches: 9. CDR3 nucleotide sequence: TGCAGTGCTACTAACAGGGGGCGGCGTGCTGGGGCCAACGTCCTGACTTTC. It yields the protein CSATNRGRRAGANVLTF.

The chain carries TRBV2 and TRBJ2-2; 10 bases map to TRBD1. The ends lost 7 bases at V and 4 bases at J; junction bases unmatched: 15. Germline CDR1 is SNHLY and CDR2 is FYNNEI. The CDR3 is 18 amino acids. The DNA for the CDR3 is TGTGCCAGCACCGGACGTGAAAAGACAGGGGGCATCACCGGGGAGCTGTTTTTT. This codes for CASTGREKTGGITGELFF.

The table lists this clonotype with a few counts. The gene calls are TRBV7-6 and TRBJ2-7; the D gene is possibly TRBD2 (6 bases). Looked up from germline, CDR1 is SGHVS and CDR2 is FNYEAQ. The germline V and J ends were trimmed by 5 bases and 4 bases, with 15 bases remaining between them. This CDR3 has 14 residues. In DNA form, the CDR3 reads TGTGCCAGCAGCAAGTTCCAACTAGCTTACGAGCAGTACTTC. Translated, it gives CASSKFQLAYEQYF.

The chain recombines TRBV29-1 with TRBJ2-5, with D uncertain. With 4 bases removed from V and 5 bases from J, the gap between germline ends came to 8 bases. Germline V gives CDR1 SQVTM, CDR2 ANQGSEA. The CDR3 has 11 residues. CDR3 sequence: CSVALDETQYF. The CDR3 DNA follows: TGCAGCGTTGCGCTTGATGAGACCCAGTACTTC.

This clonotype appeared many times. J is TRBJ2-7 and V is TRBV4-3; 9 bases match TRBD2. V was pared by 1 base and J by 2 bases, with 3 bases of the junction left unmatched. The CDR3 loop spans 15 amino acids. CDR1 and CDR2 (germline): LGHNA, YSLEER. For the CDR3, the DNA is TGCGCCAGCAGCCAAGGCGCTAGCGGGGCCTACGAGCAGTACTTC. Its protein product is CASSQGASGAYEQYF.

V and J are TRBV4-3 and TRBJ1-2; no reliable D call. The V end was cut by 5 bases, the J end by 6 bases, with 25 bases between. Germline CDR1 LGHNA, CDR2 YSLEER. This CDR3 contains 17 residues. The DNA for the CDR3 is TGCGCCAGCAGCGAACGATTCTCTATCGTAGACGAAGATGGCTACACCTTC. Its translation is CASSERFSIVDEDGYTF.

This clonotype was picked up a small number of times. The chain links TRBV20-1 to TRBJ2-5; 10 nucleotides agree with TRBD2. The ends lost 2 bases at V and 4 bases at J; junction bases unmatched: 7. CDR3 length: 15 amino acids. Germline-derived CDR1 and CDR2 are DFQATT and SNEGSKA (reference sequence). DNA for the CDR3: TGCAGTGCTAGAATGTCTAGCGGGAGAGGAGAGACCCAGTACTTC. It translates to CSARMSSGRGETQYF.

The rearrangement links TRBV7-2 to TRBJ1-5, with TRBD1 as a possible D gene (5 bases). Germline V gives CDR1 SGHTA, CDR2 FQGNSA. The CDR3 extends over 13 amino acids. Trimming cost V 3 bases and J 7 bases, with 10 bases left between them. CDR3 protein: CASSFQTAQPQHF. CDR3 sequence (DNA): TGTGCCAGCAGCTTCCAGACAGCCCAGCCCCAGCATTTT.

The chain recombines TRBV3-1 with TRBJ1-2; D gene ambiguous. Germline values: CDR1 LGHDT, CDR2 YNNKEL (reference sequence). The CDR3 is 14 amino acids. Between the trimmed V and J ends, which lost 2 bases and 6 bases, there was a span of 13 bases. The DNA for the CDR3 is TGTGCCAGCAGCCAATCTCTTTTAGGAAATGGCTACACCTTC. This sequence encodes CASSQSLLGNGYTF.

The chain has TRBV7-8 and TRBJ2-7; 9 positions match TRBD1. Germline CDR1 reads SGHVS; CDR2 reads FQNEAQ. This CDR3 comprises 19 residues. V gave up 5 bases and J gave up 0 bases; unmatched junction bases: 17. Here the CDR3 reads CASSRGHGTGSGSSYEQYF. CDR3 bases: TGTGCCAGCAGCCGCGGCCACGGGACAGGGAGTGGGAGCTCCTACGAGCAGTACTTC. The full variable domain, with the rest looked up from reference TRBV7-8 and TRBJ2-7, is GAGVSQSPRYKVAKRGQDVALRCDPISGHVSLFWYQQALGQGPEFLTYFQNEAQLDKSGLPSDRFFAERPEGSVSTLKIQRTQQEDSAVYLCASSRGHGTGSGSSYEQYFGPGTRLTVT.

The chain joins TRBV28 to TRBJ1-5; TRBD1 matches 7 bases. Germline V gives CDR1 MDHEN, CDR2 SYDVKM. V dropped 5 bases and J dropped 6; count of bases not matched to a gene: 16. This CDR3 spans 17 amino acids. Here the CDR3 reads CASSTRGRGRLGQPQHF. The CDR3 bases are TGTGCCAGCAGTACTCGCGGTAGGGGGCGGTTAGGTCAGCCCCAGCATTTT.

This rearrangement joins TRBV20-1 to TRBJ2-3; D unclear. V was shortened by 1 base and J by 0 bases, with 8 bases between the two germline ends. CDR1 is DFQATT, CDR2 SNEGSKA, per germline (reference sequence). There are 14 residues in the CDR3. The CDR3 DNA reads as TGCAGTGCTAGAGCCCCGGGCAGCACAGATACGCAGTATTTT. Translated, it gives CSARAPGSTDTQYF.

The J gene is TRBJ1-2, the V gene TRBV20-1; D may be TRBD1 (5 bases). This CDR3 is built from 13 residues. V lost 3 bases and J 5 bases, leaving 13 bases between the germline ends. Germline V gives CDR1 DFQATT, CDR2 SNEGSKA (reference sequence). The CDR3 here is CSARLWDGYGYTF. In DNA, the CDR3 is TGCAGTGCTAGGCTCTGGGACGGATATGGCTACACCTTC.

The rearrangement uses TRBV24-1 and TRBJ2-3; 7 nucleotides align to TRBD2. The junction had 11 bases not matched to a gene; V was cut back by 3 bases and J by 0 bases. Germline values: CDR1 KGHDR, CDR2 SFDVKD. This CDR3 has 18 residues. CDR3 in DNA: TGTGCCACCAGTGATCCCCTGGGTAGCGGGTCTAGCACAGATACGCAGTATTTT. Its protein is CATSDPLGSGSSTDTQYF.